The rows below give T cell receptor beta chains drawn from one sample of a study of CXCR3-negative and CXCR3-positive naive CD8 T cells. TCRdb reprocessed the 5' RACE reads, with one entry per CDR3 protein and no DNA. The sample table includes about 43,000 distinct CDR3 sequences. Sample: memory CD8+ T cells from blood. The origin of the receptors is a human donor in good health. Some clones in this sample may be carry-over from other donors' samples. Both conserved end residues are part of each CDR3. The listing skips clone size in some rows; elsewhere it reads once, few, many or a size class.

v_gene,abundance,j_gene,CDR3aa
TRBV27,-,TRBJ1-5,CASSLQGARGQPQHF
TRBV20-1,-,TRBJ1-2,CSARGGHRKVDYTF
TRBV6-2/TRBV6-3,-,TRBJ2-7,CASSYGTGAYEQYF
TRBV12-3/TRBV12-4,-,TRBJ2-3,CASTAGADTQYF
TRBV5-5,-,TRBJ2-6,CASRKDRASSGANVLTF
TRBV7-9,-,TRBJ1-1,CASSHGLMITEAFF
TRBV7-9,-,TRBJ2-1,CASRSGTEAHNEQFF
TRBV7-2,-,TRBJ2-3,CASSLEAGWTDTQYF
TRBV28,-,TRBJ2-2,CASSFTGTSGAGELFF
TRBV7-9,-,TRBJ2-3,CASSLVAGVTDTQYF
TRBV6-2/TRBV6-3,-,TRBJ2-7,CASSSPRGASPYEQYF
TRBV23-1,-,TRBJ2-7,CASSQSIQEQYF
TRBV20-1,-,TRBJ1-1,CSARVSVTEAFF
TRBV7-9,-,TRBJ1-2,CSSSLRDRGQEGYTF
TRBV6-2/TRBV6-3,-,TRBJ2-2,CASSSGTSAGELFF
TRBV7-9,-,TRBJ1-4,CASRSGTATNEKLFF
TRBV6-4,-,TRBJ2-3,CAGSDGTGTDTQYF
TRBV7-2,-,TRBJ2-7,CASRGAGAYEQYF
TRBV4-1,-,TRBJ2-7,CASSQDLGAGADEQYF
TRBV20-1,-,TRBJ1-3,CSATTGDSGNTIYF
TRBV7-7,-,TRBJ2-1,CASSLDPPLWYSGGNSYNEQFF
TRBV7-9,-,TRBJ2-3,CASSPTSGGEIDTQYF
TRBV7-9,-,TRBJ1-2,CASSFAYGYTF
TRBV9,-,TRBJ1-2,CASSPGTDNYGYTF
TRBV7-6,-,TRBJ2-4,CASSLELVNIQYF
TRBV28,-,TRBJ1-5,CASSLIRTLSNQPQHF
TRBV28,-,TRBJ1-2,CASTKGGRNYGYTF
TRBV29-1,-,TRBJ2-7,CSVEVRAGTYEQYF
TRBV12-3/TRBV12-4,-,TRBJ2-7,CASTNWESYEQYF
TRBV5-1,-,TRBJ1-1,CASSMQGISTEAFF
TRBV6-4,medium-sized,TRBJ2-1,CASSDSNFEQFF
TRBV20-1,-,TRBJ2-7,CSARDVSGGANEQYF
TRBV4-3,-,TRBJ1-2,CASSQDLRPDGYTF
TRBV12-3/TRBV12-4,-,TRBJ2-3,CASSLGAGDSHTQYF
TRBV6-5,-,TRBJ2-1,CASSRPGMPQFF
TRBV12-3/TRBV12-4,-,TRBJ2-1,CASTLLESYNEQFF
TRBV14,-,TRBJ2-7,CASSLPGSHEQYF
TRBV6-5,-,TRBJ1-2,CASSYRETGRVDGYTF
TRBV4-2,-,TRBJ2-6,CASSQDVDSGANVLTF
TRBV7-2,-,TRBJ2-1,CASGLDWTEDYNEQFF
TRBV4-2,-,TRBJ1-2,CASSPAEDGINYGYTF
TRBV9,-,TRBJ2-1,CASSVGGGSGVEQFF
TRBV6-4,-,TRBJ2-5,CASSETSGAQETQYF
TRBV14,-,TRBJ2-7,CASSQGRRYGQYF
TRBV4-3,-,TRBJ2-2,CASSQDTSGELFF
TRBV12-3/TRBV12-4,-,TRBJ2-1,CASSLAWLAGRSEQFF
TRBV29-1,-,TRBJ2-1,CSARPGQGGTSYNEQFF
TRBV4-2,-,TRBJ1-1,CASSQDVRNTEAFF
TRBV23-1,-,TRBJ1-6,CASSPLRRRSSKNSPLHF
TRBV12-3/TRBV12-4,-,TRBJ2-7,CASRAGLAIEQYF
TRBV28,-,TRBJ1-4,CASSPHQGVANEKLFF
TRBV4-3,-,TRBJ1-1,CASSQDERARTEAFF
TRBV5-5,-,TRBJ1-6,CASSLLGQVTPLHF
TRBV7-2,-,TRBJ2-7,CASSLPWLAGTFGYEQYF
TRBV2,-,TRBJ2-5,CASRGAGLETQYF
TRBV20-1,-,TRBJ2-7,CSARSTSEWYEQYF
TRBV12-3/TRBV12-4,-,TRBJ2-3,CAEGLAGGRPTDTQYF